This entry describes one T cell receptor beta chain. This clone's antigen is unknown. Per-nucleotide qualities are absent, and no much larger clonotype sits a single base away. The data originate from a study of blood T cell repertoires in COVID-19 (dated by TCRdb to about 2020). About the full investigation: Samples covering the acute and convalescent phases of COVID-19 were provided by collaborators in the United States, Italy and Spain. Where available, HLA class I and class II types were taken from metadata supplied by the sample provider and were not determined by assay-based typing. Sample metadata almost always included a de-identified subject ID, COVID-19 status, age in years and sex. The repertoires were released in a freely available public database intended as a resource for research on the immune response to SARS-CoV-2. The samples were drawn from two sources: the first 160 participants of the ongoing ImmuneRACE study, and 1,254 subjects contributed by 6 global collaborators. The dataset comprised deeply sampled blood TCRbeta repertoires from subjects exposed to, actively infected with, or recovered from COVID-19. The material from the prospective study consisted of cDNA or gDNA derived from T cells, B-cell-depleted T cells, or PBMCs. Study-wide findings and limitations: The quantity of clinical and demographic metadata differed by source and by participant and was supplied without curation.

TCRbeta CDR3 regions were amplified from genomic DNA by means of the immunoSEQ Assay, a bias-controlled multiplex PCR. Processing in the source paper ran as follows. The number of nucleated cells in each sample was estimated by amplification of reference gene primers within the assay. Sequence reads were collapsed and filtered to measure the absolute abundance of every unique TCRbeta CDR3 rearrangement. Productive Simpson clonality was computed per sample as the square root of Simpson's diversity index over productive rearrangements. Entries here come from immuneACCESS through TCRdb and include only in-frame sequences with V and J called. Some clones fail to appear in such tables; in the studies checked, an unresolved V gene covers under half of the shortfall, and the cause of the remainder is unknown. V, J and clone size derive from that table, while D and trimming were established from the DNA sequence. The sample profile shows about 480,000 clones; 80% to 90% of them were found once. The top ten clonotypes cover approximately 0.9% of the sample.

One collaborating source in Seattle enrolled patients while the patients were actively infected and followed the patients over time throughout the course of disease. Each collaborating institution followed its own protocols to collect whole blood in K2EDTA tubes. Collaborator samples were shipped for TCRbeta analysis as frozen whole blood, isolated PBMCs, or DNA extracted from either sample type. Sequencing was carried out using peripheral blood. This clonotype was obtained from a man between 18 and 35 years old with COVID-19, enrolled during active disease.

The CDR3 loop reads CSVRTGDFNSPLHF. The sequenced DNA is TGCAGCGTCCGGACAGGGGACTTTAATTCACCCCTCCACTTT. The V and J segments used are TRBV29-1 and TRBJ1-6; 9 bases in between match TRBD1. Including the terminal cysteine and phenylalanine, the CDR3 comprises 14 residues. The retained sequence is limited to the CDR3, 42 bases, with the frame set at the first base. CDR1 and CDR2, per the germline V gene, are SQVTM and ANQGSEA. V ends up 6 bases short and J 6 bases short, with an unmatched junction base count of 6.